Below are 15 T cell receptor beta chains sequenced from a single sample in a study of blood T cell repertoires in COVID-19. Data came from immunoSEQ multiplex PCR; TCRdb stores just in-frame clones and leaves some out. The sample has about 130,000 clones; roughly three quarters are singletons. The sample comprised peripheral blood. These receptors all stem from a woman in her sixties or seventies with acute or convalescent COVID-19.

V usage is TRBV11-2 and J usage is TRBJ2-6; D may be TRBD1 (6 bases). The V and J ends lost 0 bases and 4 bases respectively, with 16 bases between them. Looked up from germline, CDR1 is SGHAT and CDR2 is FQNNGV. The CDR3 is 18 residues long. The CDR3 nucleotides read TGTGCCAGCAGCTTAGACCGCGCGACAGGATTCGGGGCCAACGTCCTGACTTTC. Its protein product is CASSLDRATGFGANVLTF. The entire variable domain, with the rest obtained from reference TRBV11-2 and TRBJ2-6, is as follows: EAGVAQSPRYKIIEKRQSVAFWCNPISGHATLYWYQQILGQGPKLLIQFQNNGVVDDSQLPKDRFSAERLKGVDSTLKIQPAKLEDSAVYLCASSLDRATGFGANVLTFGAGSRLTVL.

The CDR3 DNA reads as TGTGCCAGCAGCTTAGCCGGGGGGCTTGGAAACACCATATATTTT. This sequence encodes CASSLAGGLGNTIYF. V gene TRBV7-6 combines with J gene TRBJ1-3, with D perhaps matching TRBD1 (6 bases). This CDR3 is built from 15 residues. The germline CDR1 and CDR2 sequences are SGHVS and FNYEAQ. V gave up 0 bases and J gave up 3 bases, with 9 bases separating them.

CDR3 amino acids: CASRGDRANYGYTF. The DNA of the CDR3 is TGTGCCAGCAGGGGGGACAGGGCTAACTATGGCTACACCTTC. The chain uses TRBV2 and TRBJ1-2, with 9 bases matching TRBD1. The length of the CDR3 is 14 residues. Trimming removed 6 bases from V and 0 bases from J; junction bases left unmatched: 2. The germline gives CDR1 SNHLY, CDR2 FYNNEI.

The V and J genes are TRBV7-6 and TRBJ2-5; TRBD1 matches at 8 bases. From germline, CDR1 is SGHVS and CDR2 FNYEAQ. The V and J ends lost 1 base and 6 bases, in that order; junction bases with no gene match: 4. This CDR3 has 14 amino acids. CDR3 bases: TGTGCCAGCAGCTTAGAACAGGGGGGACAGACCCAGTACTTC. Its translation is CASSLEQGGQTQYF.

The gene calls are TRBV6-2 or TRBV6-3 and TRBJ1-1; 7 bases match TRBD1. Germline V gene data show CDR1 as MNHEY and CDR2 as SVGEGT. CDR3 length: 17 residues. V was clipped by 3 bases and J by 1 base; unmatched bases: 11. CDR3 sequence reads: CASSYSYPRQGNTEAFF. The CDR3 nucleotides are TGTGCCAGCAGTTATTCCTATCCGCGACAGGGGAACACTGAAGCTTTCTTT.

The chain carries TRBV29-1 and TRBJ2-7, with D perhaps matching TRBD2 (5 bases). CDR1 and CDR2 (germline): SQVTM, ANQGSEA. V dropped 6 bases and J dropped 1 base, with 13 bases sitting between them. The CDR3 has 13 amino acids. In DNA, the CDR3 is TGCAGCGTCGTCGACCCGGGATCCTACGAGCAGTACTTC. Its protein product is CSVVDPGSYEQYF.

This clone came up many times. The CDR3 coding sequence is TGTGCCAGCAGCCTCTTCCGACAGGGGGCGTACGAGCAGTACTTC. This translates into CASSLFRQGAYEQYF. The chain carries TRBV6-2 or TRBV6-3 and TRBJ2-7; 10 nucleotides line up with TRBD1. The germline gives CDR1 MNHEY, CDR2 SVGEGT. This CDR3 is 15 amino acids long. V dropped 6 bases and J dropped 4; count of bases not matched to a gene: 9.

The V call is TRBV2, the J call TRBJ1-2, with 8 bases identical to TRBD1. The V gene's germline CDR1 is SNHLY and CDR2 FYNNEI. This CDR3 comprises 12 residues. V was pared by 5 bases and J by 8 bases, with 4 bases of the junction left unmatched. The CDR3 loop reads CASSRTGWGYTF. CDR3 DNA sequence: TGTGCCAGCAGTAGGACAGGGTGGGGCTACACCTTC.

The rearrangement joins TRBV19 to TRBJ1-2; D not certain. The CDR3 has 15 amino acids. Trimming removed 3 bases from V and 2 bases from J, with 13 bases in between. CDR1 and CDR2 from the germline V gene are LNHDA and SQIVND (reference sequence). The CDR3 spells CASSIVQEGNYGYTF. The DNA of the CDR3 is TGTGCCAGTAGTATCGTCCAGGAGGGCAACTATGGCTACACCTTC. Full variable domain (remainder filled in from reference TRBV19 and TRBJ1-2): DGGITQSPKYLFRKEGQNVTLSCEQNLNHDAMYWYRQDPGQGLRLIYYSQIVNDFQKGDIAEGYSVSREKKESFPLTVTSAQKNPTAFYLCASSIVQEGNYGYTFGSGTRLTVV.

The CDR3 loop reads CASSAGLWTYEQYF. Here the CDR3 DNA reads TGTGCCAGCAGTGCGGGACTCTGGACCTACGAGCAGTACTTC. V is TRBV27 and J is TRBJ2-7, with D possibly being TRBD2 (6 bases). The germline V gene encodes CDR1 MNHEY and CDR2 SMNVEV (reference sequence). V lost 5 bases and J 2 bases, leaving 13 bases between the germline ends. This CDR3 comprises 14 residues.

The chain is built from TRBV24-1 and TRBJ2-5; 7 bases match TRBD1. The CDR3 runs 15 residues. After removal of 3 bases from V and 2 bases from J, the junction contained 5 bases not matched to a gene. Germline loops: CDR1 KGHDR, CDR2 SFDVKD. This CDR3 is CATSDTGTDQETQYF. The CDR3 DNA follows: TGTGCCACCAGTGATACCGGGACAGATCAAGAGACCCAGTACTTC.

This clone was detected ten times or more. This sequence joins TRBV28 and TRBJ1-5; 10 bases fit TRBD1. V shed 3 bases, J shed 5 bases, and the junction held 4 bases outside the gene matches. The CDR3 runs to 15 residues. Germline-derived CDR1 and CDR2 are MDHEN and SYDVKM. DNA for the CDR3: TGTGCCAGCAGTTTGACAGGGGGCTCGGATCAGCCCCAGCATTTT. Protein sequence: CASSLTGGSDQPQHF.

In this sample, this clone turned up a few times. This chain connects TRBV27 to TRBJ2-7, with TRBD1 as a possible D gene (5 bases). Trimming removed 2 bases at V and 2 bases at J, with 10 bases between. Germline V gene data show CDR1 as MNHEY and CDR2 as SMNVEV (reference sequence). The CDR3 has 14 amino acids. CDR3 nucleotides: TGTGCCAGCAGTTTAATCTCAGGGACCTACGAGCAGTACTTC. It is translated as CASSLISGTYEQYF.

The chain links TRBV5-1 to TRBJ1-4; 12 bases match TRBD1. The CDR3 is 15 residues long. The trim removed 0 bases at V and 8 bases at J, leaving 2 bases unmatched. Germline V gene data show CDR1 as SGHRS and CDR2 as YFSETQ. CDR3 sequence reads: CASSLGGTGGEKLFF. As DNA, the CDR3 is TGCGCCAGCAGCTTGGGAGGGACAGGGGGCGAAAAACTGTTTTTT.

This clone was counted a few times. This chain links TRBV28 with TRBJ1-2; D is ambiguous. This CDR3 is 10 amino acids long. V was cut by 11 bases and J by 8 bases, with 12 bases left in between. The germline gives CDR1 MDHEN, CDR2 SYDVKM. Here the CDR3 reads CAVLGSGYTF. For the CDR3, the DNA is TGTGCCGTCCTCGGTTCGGGCTACACCTTC.